This section outlines one TCR beta chain sequence together with its context. Its specificity is not known. The method was immunoSEQ multiplex PCR; TCRdb's version includes in-frame clones alone and lacks a portion of them. Among roughly 65,000 clones listed, over 85% were seen once. This sample is drawn from a study of cytomegalovirus exposure and HLA in healthy donors. Overall study results and limits: Three CMV-associated chains proved CMV antigen-specific in vitro.

The V end lost 6 bases, the J end lost 0 bases, and 9 bases lay between the germline ends. From germline, CDR1 is SNHLY and CDR2 FYNNEI. This CDR3 is 13 amino acids long. This chain uses TRBV2 with TRBJ2-7; D is perhaps TRBD2 (6 bases). This receptor was taken from a man younger than 35 in good health and CMV-seropositive. Input material: PBMCs. The DNA of the CDR3 is TGTGCCAGCAGGAATAGCGGCTCCTACGAGCAGTACTTC. Its translation is CASRNSGSYEQYF. Using reference TRBV2 and TRBJ2-7 for the parts outside the CDR3, the full variable domain is EPEVTQTPSHQVTQMGQEVILRCVPISNHLYFYWYRQILGQKVEFLVSFYNNEISEKSEIFDDQFSVERPDGSNFTLKIRSTKLEDSAMYFCASRNSGSYEQYFGPGTRLTVT.